This record covers a single T cell receptor beta chain. Authors' methods: Reference gene primer amplification yielded estimated nucleated cell counts. Sequencing used immunoSEQ multiplex PCR; TCRdb keeps in-frame clones, though not all of them. V and J calls and clone size are those listed in that table; D and trimming were worked out from the DNA. The sample shows 45,000 to 70,000 clones, around 81% of them seen only once. This sample stems from a study of blood T cell repertoires in COVID-19. Whole-study context: Donors in the United States, Italy and Spain gave samples during acute or convalescent COVID-19. The analysed material was cDNA or gDNA that came from T cells, B-cell-depleted T cells, or PBMCs.

CDR3 length: 16 amino acids. V lost 0 bases and J lost 6, with 15 bases in between. Looked up from germline, CDR1 is SGHTA and CDR2 is FQGNSA. Source material: peripheral blood. The sequence derives from a woman over 75 with active or convalescent COVID-19. The rearrangement uses TRBV7-2 and TRBJ2-1, with D possibly being TRBD1 (5 bases). The CDR3: CASSLAYAPRGNEQFF. The CDR3 region has the DNA TGTGCCAGCAGCTTAGCGTACGCGCCTAGGGGCAATGAGCAGTTCTTC.